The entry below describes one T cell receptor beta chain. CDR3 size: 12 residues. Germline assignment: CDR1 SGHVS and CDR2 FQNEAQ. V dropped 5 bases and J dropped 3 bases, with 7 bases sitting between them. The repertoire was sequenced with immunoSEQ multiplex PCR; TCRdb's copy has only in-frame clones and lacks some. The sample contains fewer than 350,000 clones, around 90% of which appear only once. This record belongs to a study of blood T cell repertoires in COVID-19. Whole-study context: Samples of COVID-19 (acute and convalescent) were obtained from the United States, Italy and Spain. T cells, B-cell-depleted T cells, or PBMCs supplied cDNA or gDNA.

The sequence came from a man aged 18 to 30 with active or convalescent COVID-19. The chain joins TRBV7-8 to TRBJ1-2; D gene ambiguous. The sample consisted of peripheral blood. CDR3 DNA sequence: TGTGCCAGCAGCCCTTTTGACTATGGCTACACCTTC. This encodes CASSPFDYGYTF.